A selection of T cell receptor beta chains follows, all from one sample in a study of metastatic and nonmetastatic thyroid tumors. TCRdb re-called the PCR reads through MiXCR. This table has about 93,000 clones, approximately 11% appearing once. Sequencing was carried out using blood. The receptors stem from a female donor with papillary thyroid cancer or a benign thyroid nodule (not recorded which). Some clones in this sample may be carry-over from other donors' samples. Both conserved end residues are part of each CDR3. The D gene is left open where the match is weak. Clone sizes are given selectively: once, few, many, or a class where the clone is expanded.

many	TRBV28	TRBD1	TRBJ2-2	CASFEGATTGELFF	TGTGCCAGCTTCGAGGGGGCGACCACCGGGGAGCTGTTTTTT
-	TRBV27	TRBD1	TRBJ1-1	CASRTGRGQPNTEAFF	TGTGCCAGCAGGACTGGCAGGGGGCAACCTAACACTGAAGCTTTCTTT
many	TRBV5-5	TRBD1	TRBJ2-7	CASSKRQGGEQYF	TGTGCCAGCAGCAAAAGACAGGGCGGCGAGCAGTACTTC
many	TRBV27	TRBD1	TRBJ2-3	CASSFGQVSTDTQYF	TGTGCCAGCAGTTTCGGACAGGTTAGCACAGATACGCAGTATTTT
many	TRBV20-1	-	TRBJ1-1	CSAPRRGSTTEAFF	TGCAGTGCTCCACGAAGAGGTTCGACCACTGAAGCTTTCTTT
many	TRBV19	TRBD2	TRBJ2-2	CASTSFGGRGITGELFF	TGTGCCAGTACCTCCTTTGGCGGGAGAGGGATCACCGGGGAGCTGTTTTTT
once	TRBV30	-	TRBJ2-5	CAWSRDGFGQETQYF	TGTGCCTGGAGTAGGGATGGGTTCGGCCAAGAGACCCAGTACTTC
many	TRBV4-2	TRBD1	TRBJ1-6	CASSRRTGDNSPLHF	TGTGCCAGCAGCCGAAGGACAGGGGACAATTCACCCCTCCACTTT
few	TRBV28	-	TRBJ2-7	CASTPLGRPGCNEQYF	TGTGCCAGCACACCCCTGGGCCGGCCAGGGTGCAACGAGCAGTACTTC
many	TRBV20-1	TRBD2	TRBJ2-1	CSAWGLAGGLSSYNEQFF	TGCAGTGCTTGGGGACTAGCGGGAGGTCTGAGCTCCTACAATGAGCAGTTCTTC
-	TRBV6-2/TRBV6-3	-	TRBJ2-7	CASSYGTYEQYF	TGCGCCAGCAGTTATGGGACTTACGAGCAGTACTTC
many	TRBV12-3/TRBV12-4	-	TRBJ1-2	CASSLRPGDNYGYTF	TGTGCCAGCAGTTTGCGCCCGGGGGATAACTATGGCTACACCTTC
many	TRBV9	-	TRBJ2-3	CASSVEAGVTDTQYF	TGTGCCAGCAGCGTAGAGGCAGGGGTGACAGATACGCAGTATTTT
-	TRBV7-9	TRBD1	TRBJ1-2	CASSPGTASYGYTF	TGTGCCAGCAGCCCCGGGACAGCCTCTTATGGCTACACCTTC
many	TRBV11-2	-	TRBJ2-1	CASSLDIQSYNEQFF	TGTGCCAGCAGCTTAGATATACAGTCCTACAATGAGCAGTTCTTC
-	TRBV19	TRBD1	TRBJ2-4	CASSTRQGDLAKNIQYF	TGTGCCAGTAGTACTAGACAGGGGGACTTAGCCAAAAACATTCAGTACTTC
many	TRBV28	-	TRBJ1-5	CASSFLPVQPQHF	TGTGCCAGCAGTTTCCTCCCCGTGCAGCCCCAGCATTTT
many	TRBV27	TRBD1	TRBJ1-5	CASSPGQGWGPQHF	TGTGCCAGCAGTCCGGGACAGGGGTGGGGGCCCCAGCATTTT
many	TRBV27	-	TRBJ1-1	CASSLYGNTEAFF	TGTGCCAGCAGTTTATACGGCAACACTGAAGCTTTCTTT
many	TRBV28	TRBD1	TRBJ2-5	CASSLSGQGQETQYF	TGTGCCAGCAGCTTATCGGGACAGGGCCAAGAGACCCAGTACTTC
-	TRBV24-1	-	TRBJ2-2	CATEFTNTGELFF	TGTGCCACCGAGTTTACGAACACCGGGGAGCTGTTTTTT
many	TRBV20-1	-	TRBJ2-5	CSATPGGGETQYF	TGCAGTGCTACCCCTGGGGGCGGGGAGACCCAGTACTTC
many	TRBV30	-	TRBJ2-7	CAWRYARLYTYEQYF	TGTGCCTGGAGGTACGCCCGACTGTACACCTACGAGCAGTACTTC
medium-sized	TRBV7-9	-	TRBJ2-7	CASSLGPPPSYEQYF	TGTGCCAGCAGCTTAGGGCCACCCCCTTCCTACGAGCAGTACTTC
many	TRBV4-3	TRBD2	TRBJ2-1	CASSQDSSGSGYVEQFF	TGCGCCAGCAGCCAAGATTCAAGCGGGAGTGGCTATGTTGAGCAGTTCTTC
many	TRBV6-1	TRBD2	TRBJ2-5	CASSEMGSGEETQYF	TGTGCCAGCAGTGAAATGGGTAGCGGGGAAGAGACCCAGTACTTC
many	TRBV7-2	-	TRBJ1-5	CASSLVGGSNQPQHF	TGTGCCAGCAGCTTAGTAGGAGGAAGCAATCAGCCCCAGCATTTT
-	TRBV5-1	TRBD1	TRBJ2-4	CARSESRGTANLLAKNIQYF	TGCGCCCGCAGCGAGTCCAGGGGGACAGCTAATTTACTAGCCAAAAACATTCAGTACTTC
many	TRBV11-3	-	TRBJ2-3	CASSLEGRDTQYF	TGTGCCAGCAGCTTAGAGGGGCGGGATACGCAGTATTTT
many	TRBV30	-	TRBJ1-6	CAWREGEGVWNSPLHF	TGTGCCTGGAGGGAAGGGGAGGGCGTATGGAATTCACCCCTCCACTTT
many	TRBV19	-	TRBJ2-5	CASSIDYRSKGTQYF	TGTGCCAGTAGTATAGACTACCGATCGAAGGGGACCCAGTACTTC